The present entry profiles one TCR beta chain with its context. The trim removed 0 bases at V and 4 bases at J, leaving 9 bases unmatched. Germline CDR1 is SGHRS and CDR2 is YFSETQ. CDR3 size: 16 residues. In the original analysis: Nucleated cell number was recorded as an estimate derived from reference gene primer amplification. Libraries were prepared by immunoSEQ multiplex PCR; TCRdb keeps only in-frame clonotypes and omits some of them. V, J and clone size are those of that table, while D and trimming were read from the DNA. The sample holds about 140,000 clones; approximately 80% are singletons and the top ten take around 8.8%. The data are from a study of blood T cell repertoires in COVID-19. About the study: Sites across the United States, Italy and Spain contributed samples from acute and convalescent COVID-19. PBMCs, B-cell-depleted T cells, or T cells provided the cDNA or gDNA that made up the material.

This chain uses TRBV5-1 with TRBJ2-5, with 7 bases aligning to TRBD1. The TCR was taken from a human donor in a cohort sampled during active COVID-19. The specimen sequenced was peripheral blood. CDR3 nucleotide sequence: TGCGCCAGCAGCTTGGGGGCTCGGGACAGAGGAGAGACCCAGTACTTC. It yields the protein CASSLGARDRGETQYF.